This T cell receptor beta chain is drawn from a study of cytomegalovirus exposure and HLA in healthy donors. Study overall: Some 200 million T cells yielded 120 million or so unique TCR beta sequences, as an earlier analysis found.

The CDR3 covers 12 residues. In the case of this clone: Its antigen is currently unknown.

Primers for the PCR totalled 60 Vbeta and 13 Jbeta. Profiling relied on immunoSEQ multiplex PCR, and the TCRdb table lists in-frame clones only, not all of them. The table includes 160,000 or so clones, 85% detected once. Whole-study results and caveats: Reported results showed that the classifier diagnosed cytomegalovirus status with high specificity and sensitivity. Previously analyzed data showed that most TCR beta V segments were productive at a frequency of about 90% or about 30%.

The chain has TRBV21-1 and TRBJ2-7; no DNA check was done on the table's D call, TRBD1. TRBV21-1 is a pseudogene locus. The sequencing input was PBMCs. This receptor was identified in a woman aged 18 to 35 in good health and CMV-seronegative. The CDR3 region is CASSNQGCEQYF. The CDR3 coding sequence is TGTGCCAGCAGCAACCAGGGTTGCGAGCAGTACTTC.